The text below deals with one TCR beta chain. Its target antigen remains unknown. Base qualities are not recorded, but no much larger clone differs from it by a single base. These data originate in a study of blood T cell repertoires in COVID-19 (dated by TCRdb to the early 2020s). For the wider study: Samples from collaborators originated in the United States, Italy and Spain and spanned both the acute and convalescent phases of COVID-19. Where available, HLA class I and class II types were taken from metadata supplied by the sample provider and were not determined by assay-based typing. The prospective study material was composed of cDNA or gDNA derived from T cells, B-cell-depleted T cells, or PBMCs. A de-identified subject ID, COVID-19 status, age in years and sex were almost always included in the sample metadata. The repertoires were made available in a free public database intended to serve as a resource for research on the immune response to SARS-CoV-2. The dataset comprised deeply sampled blood TCRbeta repertoires from subjects exposed to, actively infected with, or recovered from COVID-19. Samples came from the ongoing ImmuneRACE study (first 160 participants) plus 1,254 subjects from 6 global collaborators.

TCRbeta CDR3 regions were amplified from genomic DNA using the immunoSEQ Assay, a bias-controlled multiplex PCR. The published analysis was carried out like this. Nucleated cell counts per sample were estimated from amplification of reference gene primers within the assay. To quantify the absolute abundance of each unique TCRbeta CDR3 rearrangement, sequence reads were collapsed and filtered. Productive Simpson clonality was computed per sample as the square root of Simpson's diversity index over productive rearrangements. TCRdb retrieved this table from immuneACCESS and kept in-frame rearrangements only. Not all clones are present; in checked studies, unresolved V genes account for under half, and no reason is known for the remainder. V and J calls and clone size are as listed in that table; D and trimming were resolved from the DNA. The sample yields some 180,000 clones; around 81% were counted once. Of the sample, roughly 10% falls within the top ten clones.

Trimming removed 3 bases from V and 0 bases from J; the gene matches leave 18 bases unexplained. Its CDR3 holds 22 amino acids, cysteine through phenylalanine. Of the read, only the CDR3 DNA is kept; its 66 bases are in frame from base 1. In the germline V gene (reference sequence), CDR1 corresponds to PRHDT and CDR2 to FYEKMQ. Whole blood was collected in K2EDTA tubes by collaborating institutions according to the institutions' own protocols. For TCRbeta analysis, collaborators shipped samples as frozen whole blood, isolated PBMCs, or DNA extracted from either of those sample types. Overall study outcomes, separate from this receptor: The amount of clinical and demographic metadata varied by source and participant and was provided uncurated.

The TCR originated in a man aged 65 to 79 with active or convalescent COVID-19. The sequencing sample was made of peripheral blood. Here the chain combines TRBV13 and TRBJ2-4, and TRBD1 aligns with 12 junction nucleotides. Here is the DNA: TGTGCCAGCAGCTTCGGGGGGCGGGACAGGGGGCTTCTAGGACTAGCCAAAAACATTCAGTACTTC. This gives the protein CASSFGGRDRGLLGLAKNIQYF.